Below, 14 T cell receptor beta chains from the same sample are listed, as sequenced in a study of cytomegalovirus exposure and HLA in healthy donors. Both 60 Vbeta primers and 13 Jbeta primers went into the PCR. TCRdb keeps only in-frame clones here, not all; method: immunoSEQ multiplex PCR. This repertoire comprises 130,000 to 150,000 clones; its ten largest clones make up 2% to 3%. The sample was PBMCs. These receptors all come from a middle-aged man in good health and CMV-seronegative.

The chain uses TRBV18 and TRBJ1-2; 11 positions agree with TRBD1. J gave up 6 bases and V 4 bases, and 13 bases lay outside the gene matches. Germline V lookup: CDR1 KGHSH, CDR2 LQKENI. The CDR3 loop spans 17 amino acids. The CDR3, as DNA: TGTGCCAGCTCACATGCCTTTCGGGACAGGGGGAGTGATGGCTACACCTTC. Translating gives CASSHAFRDRGSDGYTF.

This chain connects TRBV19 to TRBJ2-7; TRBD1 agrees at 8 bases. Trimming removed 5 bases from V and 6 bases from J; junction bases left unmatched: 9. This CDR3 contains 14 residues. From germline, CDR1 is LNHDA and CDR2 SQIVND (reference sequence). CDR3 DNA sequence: TGTGCCAGTAGTGCCCTCCAGGGGGCTAGCGAGCAGTACTTC. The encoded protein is CASSALQGASEQYF.

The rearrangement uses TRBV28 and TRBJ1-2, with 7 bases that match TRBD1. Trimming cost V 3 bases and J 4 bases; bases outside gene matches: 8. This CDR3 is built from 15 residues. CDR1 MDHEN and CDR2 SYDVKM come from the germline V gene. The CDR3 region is CASSFRTGRAYGYTF. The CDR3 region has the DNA TGTGCCAGCAGTTTTCGGACAGGACGGGCCTATGGCTACACCTTC.

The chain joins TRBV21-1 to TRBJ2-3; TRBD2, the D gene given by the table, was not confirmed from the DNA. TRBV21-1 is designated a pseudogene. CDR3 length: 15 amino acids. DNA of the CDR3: TGTGCCAGCAGCAAACTAGCGGGGGGGCCCGGTACGCAGTATTTT. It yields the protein CASSKLAGGPGTQYF.

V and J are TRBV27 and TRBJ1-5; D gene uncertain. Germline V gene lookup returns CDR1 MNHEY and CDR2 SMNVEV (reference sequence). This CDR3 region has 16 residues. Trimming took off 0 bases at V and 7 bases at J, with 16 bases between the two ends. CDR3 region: CASSLSGGAHPQPQHF. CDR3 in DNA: TGTGCCAGCAGTTTATCAGGCGGTGCACACCCCCAGCCCCAGCATTTT.

The CDR3 reads CASSHWTDQETQYF. The CDR3, as DNA: TGTGCCAGCAGTCACTGGACAGACCAAGAGACCCAGTACTTC. The chain combines TRBV6-6 with TRBJ2-5; maybe TRBD1 (6 bases). Deletions cut 5 bases from V and 0 bases from J, with 10 bases between. The CDR3 has 14 residues. In germline, CDR1 is MNHNY, CDR2 SVGAGI (reference sequence).

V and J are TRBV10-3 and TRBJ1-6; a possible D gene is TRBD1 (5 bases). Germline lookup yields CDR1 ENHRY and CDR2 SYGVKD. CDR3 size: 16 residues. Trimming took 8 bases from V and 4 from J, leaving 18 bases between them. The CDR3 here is CAIGSGRANYNSPLHF. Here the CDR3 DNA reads TGTGCCATCGGTTCAGGCAGGGCCAATTATAATTCACCCCTCCACTTT.

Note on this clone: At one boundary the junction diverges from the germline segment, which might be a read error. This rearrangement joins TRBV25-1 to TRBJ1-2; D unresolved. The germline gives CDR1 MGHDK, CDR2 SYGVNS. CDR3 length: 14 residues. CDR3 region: CASSEFGVSYGYTF. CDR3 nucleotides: TGTGCCAGCAGCGAATTCGGGGTTAGCTATGGCTACACCTTC.

The CDR3 sequence: CASSVTSGTDTQYF. DNA of the CDR3: TGTGCCAGCAGCGTCACTAGCGGCACAGATACGCAGTATTTT. The chain recombines TRBV9 with TRBJ2-3; 7 bases are shared with TRBD2. CDR1 and CDR2 from the germline V gene are SGDLS and YYNGEE. The CDR3 consists of 14 residues. Trimming cost V 2 bases and J 1 base; bases outside gene matches: 1.

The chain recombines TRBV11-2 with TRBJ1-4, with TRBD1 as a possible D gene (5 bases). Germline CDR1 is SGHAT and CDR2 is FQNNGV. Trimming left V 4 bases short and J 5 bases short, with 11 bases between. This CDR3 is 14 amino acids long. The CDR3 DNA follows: TGTGCCAGCAGCTCTCAGGGCCTCAATGAAAAACTGTTTTTT. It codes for CASSSQGLNEKLFF. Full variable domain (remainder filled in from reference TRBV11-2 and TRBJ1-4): EAGVAQSPRYKIIEKRQSVAFWCNPISGHATLYWYQQILGQGPKLLIQFQNNGVVDDSQLPKDRFSAERLKGVDSTLKIQPAKLEDSAVYLCASSSQGLNEKLFFGSGTQLSVL.

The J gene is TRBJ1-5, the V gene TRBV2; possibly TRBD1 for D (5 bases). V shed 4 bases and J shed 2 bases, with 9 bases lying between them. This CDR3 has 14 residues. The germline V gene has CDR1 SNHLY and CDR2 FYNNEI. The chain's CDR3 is CASSAQVGNQPQHF. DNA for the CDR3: TGTGCCAGCAGTGCACAGGTAGGCAATCAGCCCCAGCATTTT.

The CDR3 sequence is CASSYRTGTSEQYF. Written as DNA, the CDR3 is TGTGCCAGCAGCTACCGGACAGGGACGAGCGAGCAGTACTTC. The chain has TRBV7-8 and TRBJ2-7, with 8 bases matching TRBD1. Germline lookup yields CDR1 SGHVS and CDR2 FQNEAQ. There are 14 residues in the CDR3. V trimming: 4 bases; J trimming: 6 bases; junction bases outside the gene matches: 8.

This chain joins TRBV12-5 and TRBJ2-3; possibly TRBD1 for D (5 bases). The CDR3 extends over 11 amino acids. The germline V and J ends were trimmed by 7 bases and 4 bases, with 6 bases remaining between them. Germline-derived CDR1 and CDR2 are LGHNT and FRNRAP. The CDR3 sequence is CASVRADTQYF. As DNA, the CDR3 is TGTGCTAGTGTCAGGGCAGATACGCAGTATTTT.

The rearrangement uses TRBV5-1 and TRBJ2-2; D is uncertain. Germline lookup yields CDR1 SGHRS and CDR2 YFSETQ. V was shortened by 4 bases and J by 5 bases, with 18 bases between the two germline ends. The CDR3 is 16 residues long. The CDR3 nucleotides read TGCGCCAGCAGCCCCTTGTGGGCCCAGAGTACCGGGGAGCTGTTTTTT. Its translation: CASSPLWAQSTGELFF.